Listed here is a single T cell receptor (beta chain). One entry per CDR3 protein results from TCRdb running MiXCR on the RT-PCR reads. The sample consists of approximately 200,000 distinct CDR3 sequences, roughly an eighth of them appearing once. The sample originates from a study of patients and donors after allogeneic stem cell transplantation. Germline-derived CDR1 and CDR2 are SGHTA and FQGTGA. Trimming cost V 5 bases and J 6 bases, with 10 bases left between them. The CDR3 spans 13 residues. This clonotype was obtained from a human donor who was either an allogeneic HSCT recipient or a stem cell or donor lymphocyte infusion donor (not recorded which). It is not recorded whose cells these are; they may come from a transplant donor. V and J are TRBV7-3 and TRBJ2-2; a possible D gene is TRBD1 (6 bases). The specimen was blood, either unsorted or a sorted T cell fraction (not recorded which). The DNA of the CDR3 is TGTGCCAGCAGCGCAGGGGTCGCCGGGGAGCTGTTTTTT. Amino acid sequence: CASSAGVAGELFF.